There are a few counts of the clone carrying this TCR beta chain. V shed 5 bases, J shed 14 bases, and the junction held 7 bases outside the gene matches. There are 12 residues in the CDR3. Germline V gives CDR1 MNHEY, CDR2 SMNVEV (reference sequence). This sample was taken from a study of shared T cell receptors in the human thymus. The protocol was immunoSEQ multiplex PCR, while the TCRdb copy is restricted to in-frame clones and leaves out a portion. The sample lists some 700,000 clones, over 75% occurring once. These data are also associated with another study on human thymus T cells. That work adds: Donors were healthy Finnish infants having corrective surgery for congenital heart defects. Corrective heart surgery yielded the resections from which the thymus tissue came. Usage of V and J genes appeared biased in thymic and blood repertoires. Overlap was high between thymic repertoires from unrelated individuals, as reported in related research.

This receptor was identified in a girl under three years old with a congenital heart defect. The rearrangement uses TRBV27 and TRBJ1-4, with 8 bases that match TRBD1. The source material was thymocytes. Here the CDR3 DNA reads TGTGCCAGCAGTCAGGACAGGGTCGAGCTGTTTTTT. Translating gives CASSQDRVELFF. Drawing the rest from reference TRBV27 and TRBJ1-4, the complete variable domain is EAQVTQNPRYLITVTGKKLTVTCSQNMNHEYMSWYRQDPGLGLRQIYYSMNVEVTDKGDVPEGYKVSRKEKRNFPLILESPSPNQTSLYFCASSQDRVELFFGSGTQLSVL.